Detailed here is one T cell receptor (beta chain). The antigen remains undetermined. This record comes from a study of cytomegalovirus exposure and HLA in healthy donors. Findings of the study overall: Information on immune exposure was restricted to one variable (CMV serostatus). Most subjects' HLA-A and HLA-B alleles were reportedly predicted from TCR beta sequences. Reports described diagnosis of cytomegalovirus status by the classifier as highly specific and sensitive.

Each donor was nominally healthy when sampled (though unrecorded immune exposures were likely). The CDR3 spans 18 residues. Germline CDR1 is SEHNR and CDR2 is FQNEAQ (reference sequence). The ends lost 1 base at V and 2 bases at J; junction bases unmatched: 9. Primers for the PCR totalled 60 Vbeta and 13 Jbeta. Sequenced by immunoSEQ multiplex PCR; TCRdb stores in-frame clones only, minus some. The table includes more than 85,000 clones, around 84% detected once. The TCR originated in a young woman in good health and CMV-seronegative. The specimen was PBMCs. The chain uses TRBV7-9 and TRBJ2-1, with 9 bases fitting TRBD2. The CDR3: CASSLGGLAGDPYNEQFF. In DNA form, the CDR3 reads TGTGCCAGCAGCTTAGGAGGATTAGCGGGAGACCCCTACAATGAGCAGTTCTTC.